Following are 11 T cell receptor beta chains from one sample sequenced in a study of OX40 agonist ivuxolimab in advanced cancers. Libraries were prepared by immunoSEQ multiplex PCR; TCRdb keeps only in-frame clonotypes and omits some of them. The sample includes about 41,000 clones, 75% to 90% of them seen just once. The material was CD4+ or CD8+ T cells sorted from blood, obtained in a trial of the OX40 agonist ivuxolimab. These receptor sequences come from an adult with an advanced solid tumor such as melanoma, head and neck, liver or kidney cancer.

CDR3 nucleotides: TGTGCCAGCAGTGTAAGGGCAGGGGGGACCGGGGAGCTGTTTTTT. Translating gives CASSVRAGGTGELFF. The chain employs TRBV6-1 and TRBJ2-2, with D perhaps matching TRBD1 (7 bases). Germline V CDR1 and CDR2: MNHNS, SASEGT. CDR3 size: 15 residues. Trimming took off 4 bases at V and 5 bases at J, with 14 bases between the two ends.

The chain recombines TRBV5-1 with TRBJ1-3; the D is unclear. This CDR3 has 16 residues. Per germline, CDR1 SGHRS and CDR2 YFSETQ. V was trimmed by 4 bases and J by 0 bases, leaving 14 bases between them. The CDR3 DNA sequence: TGCGCCAGCAGCCTCGAGGTCATGGGCTCTGGAAACACCATATATTTT. The encoded protein is CASSLEVMGSGNTIYF. The whole variable domain, remainder taken from reference TRBV5-1 and TRBJ1-3, is KAGVTQTPRYLIKTRGQQVTLSCSPISGHRSVSWYQQTPGQGLQFLFEYFSETQRNKGNFPGRFSGRQFSNSRSEMNVSTLELGDSALYLCASSLEVMGSGNTIYFGEGSWLTVV.

The chain combines TRBV18 with TRBJ2-2; 7 bases map to TRBD1. CDR3 length equals 18 residues. In germline, CDR1 is KGHSH, CDR2 LQKENI. Germline trimming cut 6 bases from V and 6 bases from J; bases unmatched to any gene: 19. The CDR3 loop is CASSRSPPGQTYPGELFF. CDR3 nucleotide sequence: TGTGCCAGCTCGCGTTCCCCGCCGGGACAGACTTATCCCGGGGAGCTGTTTTTT.

This chain joins TRBV29-1 and TRBJ1-2, with 7 bases identical to TRBD1. The V and J ends lost 4 bases and 3 bases, in that order; junction bases with no gene match: 5. Germline lookup yields CDR1 SQVTM and CDR2 ANQGSEA. This CDR3 region has 13 residues. In nucleotides, the CDR3 is TGCAGCGTTGGCGGAGGGGGCTACTATGGCTACACCTTC. Translation: CSVGGGGYYGYTF.

With respect to this clone: Being one base from a much bigger clone, this may be a read error. The DNA for the CDR3 is TGTGCCAGCAGTGTAGCGGGAGGGGAGACCCAGTACTTC. Its translation: CASSVAGGETQYF. V and J are TRBV7-6 and TRBJ2-5, with 11 bases lining up with TRBD2. The CDR3 consists of 13 residues. V lost 6 bases, J lost 5 bases, and 2 bases stayed unmatched. CDR1 SGHVS and CDR2 FNYEAQ come from the germline V gene.

The chain uses TRBV5-1 and TRBJ1-1; 7 bases align to TRBD1. Losses at the gene ends were 2 bases for V and 3 bases for J; bases not matched to a gene: 4. Germline values: CDR1 SGHRS, CDR2 YFSETQ. The CDR3 length is 14 residues. Here the CDR3 reads CASSFNRGDTEAFF. DNA of the CDR3: TGCGCCAGCAGCTTCAACAGGGGAGACACTGAAGCTTTCTTT.

This clone turned up a few times. This chain uses TRBV10-3 with TRBJ1-1; 10 bases are shared with TRBD1. This CDR3 comprises 14 residues. The germline CDR1 and CDR2 sequences are ENHRY and SYGVKD. Trimming took 7 bases from V and 7 from J; bases not matched to a gene: 9. CDR3 loop: CAIKGQGYVSEAFF. The CDR3 nucleotides read TGTGCCATCAAGGGACAGGGGTATGTAAGTGAAGCTTTCTTT.

V is TRBV19 and J is TRBJ1-2; 10 bases match TRBD1. V shed 5 bases, J shed 5 bases, and the junction held 5 bases outside the gene matches. The CDR3 is 14 residues long. Germline CDR1 is LNHDA and CDR2 is SQIVND (reference sequence). The CDR3, as DNA: TGTGCCAGTAGTCTGACAGGGGGCGGGTATGGCTACACCTTC. Translation: CASSLTGGGYGYTF.

The gene calls are TRBV14 and TRBJ1-1; D perhaps matches TRBD1 (6 bases). V was pared by 6 bases and J by 0 bases, with 17 bases between. The CDR3 is 16 amino acids. Germline CDR1 reads SGHDN; CDR2 reads FVKESK. In DNA, the CDR3 is TGTGCCAGCAGGCAGTCCAGGGGCTCGATGAACACTGAAGCTTTCTTT. Residues: CASRQSRGSMNTEAFF.

The V and J genes are TRBV7-3 and TRBJ2-2, with D possibly being TRBD1 (5 bases). V lost 4 bases and J lost 1, with 7 bases in between. The germline CDR1 and CDR2 sequences are SGHTA and FQGTGA. This CDR3 comprises 14 residues. CDR3 coding DNA: TGTGCCAGCAGCTACGACAGGAACACCGGGGAGCTGTTTTTT. It translates to CASSYDRNTGELFF.

This clone was picked up one time. J is TRBJ2-1 and V is TRBV10-2; no firm D call. This CDR3 is 16 amino acids long. Germline assignment: CDR1 WSHSY and CDR2 SAAADI. The V end was cut by 9 bases, the J end by 4 bases, with 22 bases between. The chain's CDR3 is CASPSSYPRSYNEQFF. CDR3 in DNA: TGCGCCAGTCCTAGTTCCTACCCGCGGTCTTACAATGAGCAGTTCTTC.